Included here is one TCR beta chain sequence, with context. The junction differs from germline at one of its ends, possibly a read error. The sequenced patients had an expansion of CD8+CD57+ cells seen by flow cytometry. The length of the CDR3 is 14 residues. Germline values: CDR1 SEHNR, CDR2 FQNEAQ (reference sequence). The sample comes from a study of CD8+CD57+ T cells in acquired aplastic anemia. Genomic DNA acted as the template from which TCR beta VDJ combination and CDR3 sequence profiling were carried out. MiXCR was run by TCRdb on the reads, yielding one entry per CDR3 protein. In the table there are a few hundred thousand distinct CDR3 sequences, approximately 79% of which are singletons.

This TCR came from a human donor with aplastic anemia. The source material was sorted CD4+, CD8+, or CD8+CD57+ T cells (not recorded which) from PBMCs. The gene calls are TRBV7-9 and TRBJ1-2; D is unclear. In DNA form, the CDR3 reads TGTGCCAGCAGCTTGGGAAGAAGGGCGGTGAGCGACGAGTTC. This encodes CASSLGRRAVSDEF.